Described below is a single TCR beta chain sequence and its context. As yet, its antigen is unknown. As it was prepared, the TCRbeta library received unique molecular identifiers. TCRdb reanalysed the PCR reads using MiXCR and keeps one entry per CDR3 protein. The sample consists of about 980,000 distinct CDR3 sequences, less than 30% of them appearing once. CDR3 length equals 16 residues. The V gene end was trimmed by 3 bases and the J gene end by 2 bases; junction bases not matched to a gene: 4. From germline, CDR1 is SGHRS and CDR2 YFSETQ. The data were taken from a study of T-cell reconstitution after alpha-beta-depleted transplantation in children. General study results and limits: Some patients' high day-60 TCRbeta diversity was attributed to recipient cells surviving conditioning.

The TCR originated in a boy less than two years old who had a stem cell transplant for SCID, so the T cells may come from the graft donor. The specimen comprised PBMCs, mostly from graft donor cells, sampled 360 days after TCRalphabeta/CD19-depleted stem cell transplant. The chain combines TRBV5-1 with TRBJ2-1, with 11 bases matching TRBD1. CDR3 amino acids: CASSWGGQGAYNEQFF. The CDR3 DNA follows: TGCGCCAGCAGCTGGGGGGGACAGGGGGCCTACAATGAGCAGTTCTTC.